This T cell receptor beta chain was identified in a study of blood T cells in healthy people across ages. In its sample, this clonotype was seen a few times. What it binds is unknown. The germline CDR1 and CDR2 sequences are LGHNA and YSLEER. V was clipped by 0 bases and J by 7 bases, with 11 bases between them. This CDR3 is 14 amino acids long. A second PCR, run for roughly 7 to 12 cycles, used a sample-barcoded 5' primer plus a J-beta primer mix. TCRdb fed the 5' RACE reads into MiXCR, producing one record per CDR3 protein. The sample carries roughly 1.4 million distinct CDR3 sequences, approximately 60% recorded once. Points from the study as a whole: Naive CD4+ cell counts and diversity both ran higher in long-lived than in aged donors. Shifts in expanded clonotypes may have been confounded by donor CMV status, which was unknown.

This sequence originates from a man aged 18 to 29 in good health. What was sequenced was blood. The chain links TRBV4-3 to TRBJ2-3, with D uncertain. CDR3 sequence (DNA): TGCGCCAGCAGCCAAGAAACGGACCCTTATACGCAGTATTTT. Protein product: CASSQETDPYTQYF.